In this sample, the clone carrying this T cell receptor beta chain turned up a few times. Mismatch with germline at one junction end may stem from a read error. TCRdb keeps only in-frame clones here, not all; method: immunoSEQ multiplex PCR. The sample records some 390,000 clones, about 85% being singletons. These data come from a study of Ad26.COV2.S vaccination and SARS-CoV-2 variants. Treatment described: around 19 received Ad26.COV2.S at low or high dose, single or two shots; 5 received placebo; per-sample allocation not given. Day 63 after the first vaccine or placebo injection was the time point for sampling. The CDR3 runs to 14 residues. Germline CDR1 is LGHNA and CDR2 is YNFKEQ.

This sample comprised peripheral blood, obtained in a trial of Ad26.COV2.S vaccine versus placebo. This TCR was recovered from a person aged 18-60 years who received the Ad26.COV2.S COVID-19 vaccine or a placebo. This sequence joins TRBV4-2 and TRBJ1-2, with 7 bases identical to TRBD1. For the CDR3, the DNA is TGTGCCAGCAGCCAAGGAGGCCGGGACAGTCTTACCTTCTTC. The encoded protein is CASSQGGRDSLTFF.